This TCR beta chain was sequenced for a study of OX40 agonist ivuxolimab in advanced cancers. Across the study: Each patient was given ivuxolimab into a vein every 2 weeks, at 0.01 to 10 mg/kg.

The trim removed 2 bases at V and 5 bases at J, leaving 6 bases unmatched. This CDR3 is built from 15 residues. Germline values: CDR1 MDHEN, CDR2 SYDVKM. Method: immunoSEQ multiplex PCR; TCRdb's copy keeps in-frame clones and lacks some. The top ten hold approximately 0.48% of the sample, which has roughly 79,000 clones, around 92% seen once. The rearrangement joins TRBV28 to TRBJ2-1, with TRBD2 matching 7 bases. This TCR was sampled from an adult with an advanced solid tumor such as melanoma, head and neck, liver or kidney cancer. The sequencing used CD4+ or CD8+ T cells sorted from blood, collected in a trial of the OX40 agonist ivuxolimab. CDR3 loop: CASSLPGGSDNEQFF. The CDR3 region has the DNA TGTGCCAGCAGTTTACCGGGGGGATCAGACAATGAGCAGTTCTTC.